These T cell receptor beta chains were read from a single sample in a study of blood T cell repertoires in COVID-19. Data came from immunoSEQ multiplex PCR; TCRdb stores just in-frame clones and leaves some out. The table records about 150,000 clones, just under 85% of them present only once. The sequenced sample was PBMCs or T cells enriched from blood (not recorded which). All receptors come from a woman aged 50 to 60 with acute COVID-19. Both conserved end residues are part of each CDR3. The order of the fields is clone size, V gene, D gene, CDR3 length, J gene, CDR3 DNA, CDR3 protein. D genes are given only for firm matches. The size field is filled for only some rows; it gives once, few, many or a size class.

>-|TRBV10-3|-|13|TRBJ1-3
TGTGCCCTCAGACAGGACTCTGGAAACACCATATATTTT
CALRQDSGNTIYF
>-|TRBV11-3|TRBD2|15|TRBJ2-2
TGTGCCAGCAGCTCTAGCGGAACTAACACCGGGGAGCTGTTTTTT
CASSSSGTNTGELFF
>-|TRBV11-3|TRBD1|14|TRBJ1-2
TGTGCCAGCAGCTTGGACAGGGGTCACTATGGCTACACCTTC
CASSLDRGHYGYTF
>-|TRBV13|-|15|TRBJ1-2
TGTGCCAGCAGCTTACGGGTGCGGTTACACTATGGCTACACCTTC
CASSLRVRLHYGYTF
>few|TRBV7-7|TRBD2|15|TRBJ2-1
TGTGCCAGCAGCTCGGGACTAGCGGGGGTCAATGAGCAGTTCTTC
CASSSGLAGVNEQFF
>-|TRBV7-9|TRBD2|14|TRBJ2-3
TGTGCCATCCCGAGGGAGGGGTTTGCAGATACGCAGTATTTT
CAIPREGFADTQYF
>once|TRBV30|-|13|TRBJ1-5
TGTGCCTGGAGCGTAAACACCAATCAGCCCCAGCATTTT
CAWSVNTNQPQHF
>-|TRBV7-3|-|16|TRBJ2-1
TGTGCCAGCAGCTCGACTGGTGAAAGCTCCTACAATGAGCAGTTCTTC
CASSSTGESSYNEQFF
>-|TRBV29-1|-|13|TRBJ1-2
TGCAGCGTGGTTAAAGCCGCTAACTATGGCTACACCTTC
CSVVKAANYGYTF
>-|TRBV10-2|TRBD2|15|TRBJ2-2
TGCGCCAGCGGCCAGACTAGCCTCAACACCGGGGAGCTGTTTTTT
CASGQTSLNTGELFF
>-|TRBV6-5|-|12|TRBJ1-2
TGTGCCAGCGCGACAGCCAACTATGGCTACACCTTC
CASATANYGYTF
>-|TRBV6-2/TRBV6-3|-|18|TRBJ1-5
TGTGCCAGCAGTTACTCGCCAGGGCAATCGTGGGACAATCAGCCCCAGCATTTT
CASSYSPGQSWDNQPQHF
>-|TRBV25-1|TRBD2|14|TRBJ2-7
TGTGCCAGCACTAACGCGGGAGGGCCCTACGAGCAGTACTTC
CASTNAGGPYEQYF
>-|TRBV19|-|13|TRBJ1-5
TGTGCCACCCAGGAGGGGGGGGATCAGCCCCAGCATTTT
CATQEGGDQPQHF
>-|TRBV27|TRBD2|16|TRBJ2-3
TGTGCCAGCAGTTTTCGACTAGCGGGGGACACAGATACGCAGTATTTT
CASSFRLAGDTDTQYF
>-|TRBV29-1|TRBD2|12|TRBJ2-5
TGCAGCGTAGGCAGGGAGGGACAGACCCAGTACTTC
CSVGREGQTQYF
>-|TRBV11-1|-|15|TRBJ2-3
TGTGCCAGCAGCTTAGGTTTTGTGGGAGCAGATACGCAGTATTTT
CASSLGFVGADTQYF
>-|TRBV20-1|-|12|TRBJ1-5
TGCAGTGCTAGTTCCAGGGTTCAGCCCCAGCATTTT
CSASSRVQPQHF
>-|TRBV7-9|TRBD2|15|TRBJ2-3
TGTGCCAGCAGCCAGACTAGCGGGGGCACAGATACGCAGTATTTT
CASSQTSGGTDTQYF
>-|TRBV5-1|-|14|TRBJ1-1
TGCGCCAGCAGCTTGGCCGAGTCGGGGGGCGAAGCTTTCTTT
CASSLAESGGEAFF